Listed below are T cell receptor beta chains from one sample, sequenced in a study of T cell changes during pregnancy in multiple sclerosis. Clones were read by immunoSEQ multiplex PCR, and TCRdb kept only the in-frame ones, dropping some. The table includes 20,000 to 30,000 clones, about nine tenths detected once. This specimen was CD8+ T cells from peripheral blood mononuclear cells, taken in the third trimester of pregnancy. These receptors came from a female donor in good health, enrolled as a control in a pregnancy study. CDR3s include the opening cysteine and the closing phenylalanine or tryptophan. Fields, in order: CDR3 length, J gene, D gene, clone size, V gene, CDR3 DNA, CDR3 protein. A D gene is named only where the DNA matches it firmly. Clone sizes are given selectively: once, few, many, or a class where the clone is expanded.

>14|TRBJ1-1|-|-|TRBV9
TGTGCCAGCAAACAGGGCCTCATGAACACTGAAGCTTTCTTT
CASKQGLMNTEAFF
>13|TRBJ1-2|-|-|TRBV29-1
TGCAGCGCCCGAGGGGGGGGCAGCTATGGCTACACCTTC
CSARGGGSYGYTF
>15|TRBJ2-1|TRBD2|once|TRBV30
TGTGCCTGGAGGTTAGCGGGGATCTCCTACAATGAGCAGTTCTTC
CAWRLAGISYNEQFF
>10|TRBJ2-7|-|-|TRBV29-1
TGCAGCGTTGTTACGTCGCGGCAGTACTTC
CSVVTSRQYF
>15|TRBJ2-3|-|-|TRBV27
TGTGCCAGCAGTTCCCCGTCCCATTTCAGCGGTACGCAGTATTTT
CASSSPSHFSGTQYF
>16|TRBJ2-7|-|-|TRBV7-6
TGTGCCAGCAGCTTTAGCCAGGGAAAGAAGGACTACGAGCAGTACTTC
CASSFSQGKKDYEQYF
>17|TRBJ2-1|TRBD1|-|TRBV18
TGTGCCAGCTCCATCCGAACCGGGACAGGGGATGGCAATGAGCAGTTCTTC
CASSIRTGTGDGNEQFF
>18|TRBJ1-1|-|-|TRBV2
TGTGCCAGCAGTGAAGGGGTCCAGGGAGGGCTCGTTGCCACTGAAGCTTTCTTT
CASSEGVQGGLVATEAFF
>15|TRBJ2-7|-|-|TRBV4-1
TGCGCCAGCAGCCAGCCGGGAGAGGGGACCTACGAGCAGTACTTC
CASSQPGEGTYEQYF
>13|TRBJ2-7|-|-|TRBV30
TGTGCCTGGAGTCTGAGCGGCCCCTACGAGCAGTACTTC
CAWSLSGPYEQYF
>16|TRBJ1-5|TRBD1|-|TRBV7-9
TGTGCCAGCAGCTTTCTGGCCAGGGGGCTGCAGGGGCCCCAGCATTTT
CASSFLARGLQGPQHF
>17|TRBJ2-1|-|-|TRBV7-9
TGTGCCAGCAGCTTACTTCTCGGGGGGCCTACCTACAATGAGCAGTTCTTC
CASSLLLGGPTYNEQFF
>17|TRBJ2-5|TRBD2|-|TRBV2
TGTGCCAGCAGTGAACGAGTAGGGACTAGGAGGGGGGAGACCCAGTACTTC
CASSERVGTRRGETQYF
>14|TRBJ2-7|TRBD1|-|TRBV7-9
TGTGCCAGCAGTACCACGACAGGGGCCTACGAGCAGTACTTC
CASSTTTGAYEQYF
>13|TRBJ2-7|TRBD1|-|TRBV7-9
TGTGCCAGCGATTGGGACAGGGGGAACGAGCAGTACTTC
CASDWDRGNEQYF
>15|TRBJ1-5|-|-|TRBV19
TGTGCCAGTAGTATAGTAAGCCAGGGAGGTCAGCCCCAGCATTTT
CASSIVSQGGQPQHF
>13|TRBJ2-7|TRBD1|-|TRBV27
TGTGCCAGCAGTTTGACAGGGGCCTACGAGCAGTACTTC
CASSLTGAYEQYF
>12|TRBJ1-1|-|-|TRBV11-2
TGTGCCAGCAGCTACAGTGCAAATGAAGCTTTCTTT
CASSYSANEAFF
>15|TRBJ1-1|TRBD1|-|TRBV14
TGTGCCAGCAGCCAACAGGGGGCTTTGAACACTGAAGCTTTCTTT
CASSQQGALNTEAFF
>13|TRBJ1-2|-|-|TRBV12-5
TGTGCTAGTGGTTTTGGGGCAGGTCGGGGCTACACCTTC
CASGFGAGRGYTF